The T cell receptor (beta chain) described here comes from a study of T-cell memory formation after mild COVID-19. Turning to the study itself: TCR clusters showed largely donor specificity.

General study results and limits: Second-wave clones with a day 37 peak had unconfirmed SARS-CoV-2 specificity.

Germline V lookup: CDR1 SEHNR, CDR2 FQNEAQ (reference sequence). CDR3 length equals 14 residues. Trimming removed 5 bases from V and 6 bases from J, with 14 bases in between. 5'RACE primed at constant segments yielded TCR alpha and TCR beta cDNA libraries bearing sample barcodes and UMIs. TCRdb passed the 5' RACE reads through MiXCR, listing each CDR3 protein once. The repertoire holds about 270,000 distinct CDR3 sequences, with under 20% as singletons. As concerns this clonotype: Its antigen is not known.

The V gene is TRBV7-9, the J gene TRBJ2-1; tentatively, D is TRBD2 (7 bases). The sample was PBMCs or a T cell subset sorted from them (not recorded which). This clonotype originated in a young man who had mild COVID-19 (a few samples of this study predate the infection). Cell type and time point are not known. In DNA, the CDR3 is TGTGCCAGCAGCCTAAGGGGGGGGCCCAATGAGCAGTTCTTC. It codes for CASSLRGGPNEQFF.